The source of this T cell receptor beta chain is a study of T cell responses to AZD1222 COVID-19 vaccine. With regard to this clone: Its antigen is as yet unknown.

The repertoire was sequenced with immunoSEQ multiplex PCR; TCRdb's copy has only in-frame clones and lacks some. The table lists about 150,000 clones, 85% to 95% of them singletons. Trimming cost V 0 bases and J 2 bases, with 8 bases left between them. The germline V gene encodes CDR1 LGHDT and CDR2 YNNKEL (reference sequence). The CDR3 runs 14 residues. Findings and limits, study-wide: The sample set comprised mostly white British donors with more females, and clonal diversity was possibly underestimated. As reported, nearly half of all spike-specific TCRs target variant regions that are unmutated. Seropositive status at baseline applied to only five or six AZD1222 recipients. Across spike, vaccine-associated CD4 TCRs were found, dominant at 160-218 and 743-854.

The sequencing used peripheral blood, collected 28 days after the second AZD1222 dose. This sequence originates from an adult who received the AZD1222 COVID-19 vaccine. The chain has TRBV3-1 (or the pseudogene TRBV3-2) and TRBJ2-7, with D uncertain. The chain's CDR3 is CASSQEPEPYEQYF. Written as DNA, the CDR3 is TGTGCCAGCAGCCAAGAACCAGAACCCTACGAGCAGTACTTC.